These T cell receptor beta chains were read from a single sample in a study of cytomegalovirus exposure and HLA in healthy donors. Data came from immunoSEQ multiplex PCR; TCRdb stores just in-frame clones and leaves some out. The sample has 150,000 or so clones. Source material: PBMCs. Every receptor here comes from a man under 40 in good health and CMV-seronegative. Both conserved end residues are trimmed from each CDR3.

>TRBJ2-2|TRBV5-1
ASSSPGELF
>TRBJ1-1|TRBV29-1
SAGQGNTEAF
>TRBJ1-2|TRBV25-1
ASSELGATGVYGYT
>TRBJ2-7|TRBV19
ASSPQGAQGEQY
>TRBJ2-1|TRBV4-2
ASSQTVGLGSYNEQF
>TRBJ1-6|TRBV2
ASSEATGSGSPLH
>TRBJ1-3|TRBV29-1
SVAGQGYSVSGNTIY
>TRBJ2-1|TRBV6-4
ASSDSMVLSSYNEQF
>TRBJ2-5|TRBV6-1
ASSRDRAQETQY
>TRBJ1-1|TRBV7-3
ASSRTPDSNTEAF
>TRBJ2-7|TRBV27
ASSLSTGSSSYEQY
>TRBJ1-2|TRBV28
ASSPGGWGYT
>TRBJ2-7|TRBV27
ASRPNGGSYEQY
>TRBJ2-1|TRBV28
ASSSFQSGTSGISDEQF
>NA|TRBV2
ASSGYEQY
>TRBJ1-2|TRBV19
ASSIRDYSAGYT
>TRBJ2-7|TRBV27
ASSEGGARQSYEQY
>TRBJ2-6|TRBV19
ASSIGGTASGANVLT
>TRBJ2-2|TRBV4-2
ASSQATGELF
>TRBJ2-1|TRBV7-9
ASSRGLAGYNEQF
>TRBJ2-3|TRBV7-2
ASSSGLAGVGDTQY
>TRBJ1-2|TRBV4-3
ASSQDADTLNYGYT
>TRBJ2-1|TRBV21-1
ASGFAGNSYNEQF
>TRBJ2-1|TRBV11-1
ASSRLFEDEQF
>TRBJ1-2|TRBV7-6
ASSPIRDRDYGYT
>TRBJ2-7|TRBV5-1
ASSPWTGFEVYEQY
>TRBJ2-1|TRBV4-1
ASRPGLAGSNEQF
>TRBJ2-1|TRBV19
ASSIDPVIHNEQF
>TRBJ2-7|TRBV10-2
ASSGIAGDEQY
>TRBJ1-1|TRBV10-3
AIRDSNTEAF
>TRBJ2-6|TRBV19
ASTNRRGEGAGANVLT
>TRBJ2-1|TRBV6-1
ASSVGQSSYNEQF
>TRBJ2-2|TRBV5-1
ASSDNTGAGELF
>TRBJ1-1|TRBV28
ASSLSNPNTEAF
>TRBJ1-1|TRBV11-2
ASSLDSGTGGGITEAF
>TRBJ1-2|TRBV12-5
ASGLVQGGNYGYT
>TRBJ2-7|TRBV4-1
ASSQGRVLRQYEQY
>TRBJ2-1|TRBV7-9
ASSLDFSGGVGNEQF
>TRBJ2-7|TRBV5-1
ASSLNSPPYEQY
>TRBJ1-2|TRBV29-1
SVGFEYYGYT
>TRBJ2-4|TRBV7-2
ASSLGGTGGNIQY
>TRBJ1-4|TRBV19
ASREDRESNEKLF
>TRBJ2-5|TRBV7-6
ASSPDYQETQY
>TRBJ1-1|TRBV5-6
ASTPQGANPGRTEAF
>TRBJ1-5|TRBV30
AWSTHSNQPQH
>TRBJ2-1|TRBV4-2
ASSQDLTSGVVNEQF
>TRBJ1-1|TRBV7-3
ASSLVGIPAEAF
>TRBJ1-1|TRBV21-1
ASTKRTGTNTEAF
>TRBJ1-3|TRBV6-5
ASSWGAPGAGNTIY
>TRBJ2-7|TRBV29-1
SVGDRGYEQY
>TRBJ1-1|TRBV7-9
ASSAGQGAEAF
>TRBJ1-2|TRBV6-1
ASSALDRAYGYT
>TRBJ1-3|TRBV2
ASSAQLFSGNTIY
>TRBJ1-3|TRBV7-2
ASSTRHSSGNTIY
>TRBJ2-1|TRBV4-2
ASSRRTSADEQF